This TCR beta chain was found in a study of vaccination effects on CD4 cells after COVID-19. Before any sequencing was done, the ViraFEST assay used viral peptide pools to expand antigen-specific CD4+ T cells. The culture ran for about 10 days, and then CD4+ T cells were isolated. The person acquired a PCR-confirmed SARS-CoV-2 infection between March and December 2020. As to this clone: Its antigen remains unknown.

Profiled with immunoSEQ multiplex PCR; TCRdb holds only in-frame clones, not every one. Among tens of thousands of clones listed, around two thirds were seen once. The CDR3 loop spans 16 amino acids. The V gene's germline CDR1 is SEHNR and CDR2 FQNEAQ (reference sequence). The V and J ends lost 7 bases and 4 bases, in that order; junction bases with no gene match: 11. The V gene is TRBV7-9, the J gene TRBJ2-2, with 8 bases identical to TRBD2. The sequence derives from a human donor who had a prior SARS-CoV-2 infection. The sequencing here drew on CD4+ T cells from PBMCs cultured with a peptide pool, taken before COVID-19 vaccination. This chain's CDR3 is CASITNGGAATGELFF. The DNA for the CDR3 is TGTGCCAGCATTACCAACGGGGGGGCCGCCACCGGGGAGCTGTTTTTT. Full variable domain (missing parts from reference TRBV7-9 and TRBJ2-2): DTGVSQNPRHKITKRGQNVTFRCDPISEHNRLYWYRQTLGQGPEFLTYFQNEAQLEKSRLLSDRFSAERPKGSFSTLEIQRTEQGDSAMYLCASITNGGAATGELFFGEGSRLTVL.